This entry is about one TCR beta chain. Its antigen is not identified. V was pared by 0 bases and J by 5 bases, with 8 bases between. This CDR3 comprises 13 residues. Per germline, CDR1 SGDLS and CDR2 YYNGEE. Profiled with immunoSEQ multiplex PCR; TCRdb holds only in-frame clones, not every one. The repertoire consists of around 20,000 clones, with 77% occurring once and the leading ten covering 16%. The data belong to a study of OX40 agonist ivuxolimab in advanced cancers. Study context: Cohort: roughly 80% men, mean age approximately 64, aged about 23 to 80. Three patients had partial responses: one hepatocellular carcinoma, two cutaneous melanoma.

Points from the study as a whole: Which antigen the expanded peripheral T cells recognized is unknown. The authors also found low normalized T-cell clonal expansion in some nonresponders.

This receptor was taken from an adult with an advanced solid tumor such as melanoma, head and neck, liver or kidney cancer. The chain is built from TRBV9 and TRBJ1-1; D uncertain. The sequencing used CD4+ or CD8+ T cells sorted from blood, collected in a trial of the OX40 agonist ivuxolimab. CDR3 protein: CASSVVPTTEAFF. As DNA, the CDR3 is TGTGCCAGCAGCGTAGTACCGACGACTGAAGCTTTCTTT. Complete variable domain (other parts from reference TRBV9 and TRBJ1-1): DSGVTQTPKHLITATGQRVTLRCSPRSGDLSVYWYQQSLDQGLQFLIQYYNGEERAKGNILERFSAQQFPDLHSELNLSSLELGDSALYFCASSVVPTTEAFFGQGTRLTVV.